The following is a T cell receptor (beta chain) sequence with its context. This sample stems from a study of control samples from healthy donors and cancer patients. Generated by immunoSEQ multiplex PCR, the TCRdb table keeps only in-frame clones and is missing some. The sample gives roughly 100,000 clones, around 88% of which show up once; 12% to 15% is in the top ten. What was sequenced was blood. The source is a man under 40 in good health.

CDR3 amino acids: CASSLVGTVVYEQYF. Here the CDR3 DNA reads TGTGCCAGCAGTTTAGTGGGGACAGTCGTCTACGAGCAGTACTTC. The chain links TRBV27 to TRBJ2-7; 7 nucleotides line up with TRBD1. The CDR3 contains 15 residues. Germline CDR1 reads MNHEY; CDR2 reads SMNVEV (reference sequence). Losses at the gene ends were 2 bases for V and 3 bases for J; bases not matched to a gene: 7.